Shown below are 7 T cell receptor beta chains from a single sample sequenced in a study of cytomegalovirus exposure and HLA in healthy donors. PCR involved 60 Vbeta and 13 Jbeta primers. Here immunoSEQ multiplex PCR was the method, and the copy in TCRdb shows in-frame clones only, minus some. The data hold 220,000 or so clones, with 82% observed a single time. The specimen sequenced was PBMCs. Source of these receptors: a woman in her thirties or forties in good health and CMV-seronegative.

This chain uses TRBV30 with TRBJ2-3; D is uncertain. Looked up from germline, CDR1 is GTSNPN and CDR2 is SVGIG (reference sequence). This CDR3 region has 13 residues. V dropped 0 bases and J dropped 4 bases, with 8 bases sitting between them. The CDR3 reads CAWSVFSSDTQYF. The CDR3 DNA reads TGTGCCTGGAGTGTATTTTCATCAGATACGCAGTATTTT.

This chain connects TRBV5-6 to TRBJ2-3; D perhaps matches TRBD1 (6 bases). The ends were cut back, 2 bases at V and 2 bases at J, with 9 bases in the middle. The CDR3 has 14 residues. CDR1 is SGHDT, CDR2 YYEEEE, per germline. The CDR3 nucleotides are TGTGCCAGCAGCTTAGACAGGATCACAGATACGCAGTATTTT. Protein: CASSLDRITDTQYF.

This rearrangement joins TRBV7-2 to TRBJ1-2; TRBD1 matches at 7 bases. V lost 6 bases to trimming and J lost 3 bases; unmatched junction nucleotides: 1. Per the germline V gene, CDR1 is SGHTA and CDR2 is FQGNSA. This CDR3 is built from 12 residues. This CDR3 is CASRGTDYGYTF. CDR3 sequence (DNA): TGTGCCAGCAGGGGGACAGACTATGGCTACACCTTC.

The V gene is TRBV18, the J gene TRBJ2-7; 11 bases align to TRBD2. CDR3 length: 16 residues. J was trimmed by 3 bases and V by 0 bases; bases with no gene match: 4. CDR1 is KGHSH, CDR2 LQKENI, per germline. The CDR3 reads CASSPPVTSGDYEQYF. Here the CDR3 DNA reads TGTGCCAGCTCACCACCTGTGACTAGCGGGGACTACGAGCAGTACTTC.

CDR3 nucleotides: TGTGCCAGCAGATCTACCGGGACAGGGGGGGCCAATCAGCCCCAGCATTTT. This codes for CASRSTGTGGANQPQHF. J is TRBJ1-5 and V is TRBV28; 11 bases are a match to TRBD1. Germline lookup yields CDR1 MDHEN and CDR2 SYDVKM. V shed 6 bases and J 3 bases; nucleotides not matched to a gene: 10. CDR3 length: 17 amino acids. The entire variable domain, with the rest obtained from reference TRBV28 and TRBJ1-5, is as follows: DVKVTQSSRYLVKRTGEKVFLECVQDMDHENMFWYRQDPGLGLRLIYFSYDVKMKEKGDIPEGYSVSREKKERFSLILESASTNQTSMYLCASRSTGTGGANQPQHFGDGTRLSIL.

This clone was recorded only once. The V and J genes are TRBV7-3 and TRBJ2-7; D unclear. CDR3 size: 18 residues. The germline CDR1 and CDR2 sequences are SGHTA and FQGTGA. Between the trimmed V and J ends, which lost 3 bases and 6 bases, there was a span of 27 bases. The CDR3 here is CASSFNVIVWAIHSEQYF. As DNA, the CDR3 is TGTGCCAGCAGCTTTAACGTAATAGTATGGGCTATCCATAGCGAGCAGTACTTC.

This rearrangement joins TRBV6-5 to TRBJ2-7; 10 nucleotides agree with TRBD2. This CDR3 region has 16 residues. Trimming removed 2 bases from V and 7 bases from J; junction bases left unmatched: 11. The V gene's germline CDR1 is MNHEY and CDR2 SVGAGI. The CDR3 region has the DNA TGTGCCAGCAGTTACCTAGCGGGAGATCCCTACGTAGAGCAGTACTTC. The encoded protein is CASSYLAGDPYVEQYF.